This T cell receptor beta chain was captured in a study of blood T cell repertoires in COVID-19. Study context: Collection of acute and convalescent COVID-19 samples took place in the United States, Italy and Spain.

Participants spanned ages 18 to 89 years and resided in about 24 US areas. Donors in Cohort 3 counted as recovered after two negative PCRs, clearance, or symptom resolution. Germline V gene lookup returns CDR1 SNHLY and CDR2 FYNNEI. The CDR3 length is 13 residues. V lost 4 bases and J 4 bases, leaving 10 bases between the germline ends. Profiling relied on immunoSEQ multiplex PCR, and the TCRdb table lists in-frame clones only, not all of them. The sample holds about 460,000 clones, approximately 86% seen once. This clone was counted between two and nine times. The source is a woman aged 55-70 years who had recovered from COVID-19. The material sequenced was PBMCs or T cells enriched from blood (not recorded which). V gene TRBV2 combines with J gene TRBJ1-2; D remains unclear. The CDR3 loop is CASSVPAGYGYTF. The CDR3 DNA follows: TGTGCCAGCAGTGTCCCGGCGGGCTATGGCTACACCTTC.